A single sample is the source of the 26 T cell receptor beta chains below, sequenced in a study of radiation and T cells in renal cell carcinoma. The time point: baseline pretreatment blood. Treatment: 15 Gy SBRT to primary tumor, nephrectomy 4 weeks later. Only in-frame clones appear in the TCRdb table, and some are missing; sequencing was by immunoSEQ multiplex PCR. This sample has under 55,000 clones; approximately 80% occur once, and the top ten carry roughly 30%. Here the sequenced sample was blood, taken from a patient whose treatment included radiotherapy and nephrectomy. These receptors all come from a woman aged 70 to 79 with renal cell carcinoma.

CDR3 protein: CASSDPGQGPSAGAFF. CDR3 sequence (DNA): TGTGCCAGCAGTGACCCCGGACAGGGGCCCTCGGCAGGGGCTTTCTTT. The V call is TRBV25-1, the J call TRBJ1-1, with TRBD1 matching 9 bases. The CDR3 runs 16 residues. Germline V CDR1 and CDR2: MGHDK, SYGVNS. V gave up 3 bases and J gave up 11 bases; unmatched junction bases: 16.

The genes are TRBV21-1 and TRBJ1-1; the DNA was not used to check the table's D call, TRBD1. TRBV21-1 is listed as a pseudogene. The CDR3 totals 16 residues. Here the CDR3 reads CASSKAAGQWNTEAFF. The CDR3 DNA follows: TGTGCCAGCAGCAAAGCGGCGGGACAGTGGAACACTGAAGCTTTCTTT.

This clone was observed a handful of times. The rearrangement uses TRBV5-4 and TRBJ2-4, with a weak D call TRBD1 (6 bases). Trimming took off 0 bases at V and 0 bases at J, with 7 bases between the two ends. This CDR3 contains 15 residues. Germline lookup yields CDR1 SGHNT and CDR2 YYREEE (reference sequence). The CDR3 loop is CASSLDREAKNIQYF. CDR3 sequence (DNA): TGTGCCAGCAGCTTGGACAGGGAAGCCAAAAACATTCAGTACTTC.

This chain links TRBV19 with TRBJ2-5; D may be TRBD1 (6 bases). The V and J ends lost 3 bases and 4 bases respectively, with 12 bases between them. The germline V gene encodes CDR1 LNHDA and CDR2 SQIVND (reference sequence). This CDR3 contains 14 residues. DNA of the CDR3: TGTGCCAGTAGTATCAGCACCAGGGGAGAGACCCAGTACTTC. It translates to CASSISTRGETQYF.

V and J are TRBV7-9 and TRBJ2-3, with D possibly TRBD2 on 6 matching bases. The germline gives CDR1 SEHNR, CDR2 FQNEAQ (reference sequence). The CDR3 is 16 amino acids. V was trimmed by 3 bases and J by 2 bases, leaving 15 bases between them. CDR3 amino acids: CASSFGGPLVTDTQYF. The CDR3 DNA reads as TGTGCCAGCAGCTTCGGAGGGCCGTTGGTCACAGATACGCAGTATTTT.

This sequence joins TRBV7-9 and TRBJ2-5; D is perhaps TRBD1 (6 bases). The CDR3 runs to 16 residues. V dropped 2 bases and J dropped 5 bases, with 18 bases sitting between them. The germline gives CDR1 SEHNR, CDR2 FQNEAQ (reference sequence). The CDR3 region is CASSLIGPQRGETQYF. As DNA, the CDR3 is TGTGCCAGCAGCTTAATCGGGCCCCAAAGGGGGGAGACCCAGTACTTC.

This rearrangement joins TRBV18 to TRBJ2-4; D remains unclear. The germline V gene encodes CDR1 KGHSH and CDR2 LQKENI. This CDR3 has 13 amino acids. The V end was cut by 1 base, the J end by 0 bases, with 1 base between. The chain's CDR3 is CASSPLAKNIQYF. CDR3 DNA sequence: TGTGCCAGCTCACCACTAGCCAAAAACATTCAGTACTTC.

This clone showed up just once. The rearrangement links TRBV6-4 to TRBJ2-1; TRBD2 agrees at 9 bases. The germline CDR1 and CDR2 sequences are MRHNA and SNTAGT. V trimming: 2 bases; J trimming: 10 bases; junction bases outside the gene matches: 9. The CDR3 consists of 15 residues. The CDR3 bases are TGTGCCAGCAGTGACAACGCGGGGGGGCCGGGGGAGCAGTTCTTC. Translation: CASSDNAGGPGEQFF.

The rearrangement joins TRBV19 to TRBJ2-3, with D unresolved. The CDR3 is made up of 13 amino acids. Germline CDR1 and CDR2: LNHDA and SQIVND (reference sequence). V lost 3 bases and J 5 bases, leaving 9 bases between the germline ends. The CDR3 sequence is CASSIPVGDTQYF. CDR3 DNA: TGTGCCAGTAGTATCCCCGTGGGAGATACGCAGTATTTT. The full variable domain, rest sourced from reference TRBV19 and TRBJ2-3, is DGGITQSPKYLFRKEGQNVTLSCEQNLNHDAMYWYRQDPGQGLRLIYYSQIVNDFQKGDIAEGYSVSREKKESFPLTVTSAQKNPTAFYLCASSIPVGDTQYFGPGTRLTVL.

The genes are TRBV4-3 and TRBJ2-1; 10 bases agree with TRBD2. J was trimmed by 9 bases and V by 4 bases; bases with no gene match: 12. Germline CDR1 and CDR2: LGHNA and YSLEER. The CDR3 loop spans 16 amino acids. CDR3 in DNA: TGCGCCAGCAGCCCCGGGGCTAGCGGGGGTATGGGTGAGCAGTTCTTC. Amino acids: CASSPGASGGMGEQFF.

The chain recombines TRBV5-1 with TRBJ2-3; D remains unclear. The V end lost 0 bases, the J end lost 2 bases, and 10 bases lay between the germline ends. Germline CDR1 and CDR2: SGHRS and YFSETQ. This CDR3 contains 15 residues. CDR3 bases: TGCGCCAGCAGCTTGGGAGAATTAGTCACAGATACGCAGTATTTT. Translated: CASSLGELVTDTQYF.

The rearrangement uses TRBV7-2 and TRBJ2-4, with D tentatively TRBD2 (5 bases). Trimming shortened V by 10 bases and J by 8 bases, and 18 bases separated the two germline ends. The CDR3 is made up of 13 amino acids. Germline values: CDR1 SGHTA, CDR2 FQGNSA. The CDR3 sequence is CATEEGGSDIQYF. CDR3 nucleotide sequence: TGTGCCACCGAGGAAGGCGGGTCGGACATTCAGTACTTC.

Here the CDR3 reads CASSLMNIGTEAFF. DNA for the CDR3: TGTGCCAGCAGCTTGATGAACATTGGAACTGAAGCTTTCTTT. The genes are TRBV5-5 and TRBJ1-1; D is undetermined. Per germline, CDR1 SGHKS and CDR2 YYEKEE (reference sequence). Trimming shortened V by 1 base and J by 5 bases, and 12 bases separated the two germline ends. This CDR3 is 14 amino acids long.

The J gene is TRBJ2-2, the V gene TRBV12-5; 7 bases are a match to TRBD1. This CDR3 contains 17 residues. Per the germline V gene, CDR1 is LGHNT and CDR2 is FRNRAP. Trimming cost V 4 bases and J 1 base; bases outside gene matches: 9. The DNA for the CDR3 is TGTGCTAGTGGTTGGAGAACCGGGACAGTGAACACCGGGGAGCTGTTTTTT. It encodes CASGWRTGTVNTGELFF.

The chain joins TRBV30 to TRBJ1-2; D possibly corresponds to TRBD1 (5 bases). The germline gives CDR1 GTSNPN, CDR2 SVGIG (reference sequence). CDR3 length equals 14 residues. CDR3 protein: CALNAGTANYGYTF. CDR3 coding DNA: TGTGCTTTAAATGCCGGGACTGCTAACTATGGCTACACCTTC.

As DNA, the CDR3 is TGTGCCAGCAGCCCTTTTCCGGGGGCCTTAGATACGCAGTATTTT. This codes for CASSPFPGALDTQYF. The V gene is TRBV7-6, the J gene TRBJ2-3, with D perhaps assigned TRBD1 or TRBD2 (6 bases each). V was pared by 5 bases and J by 5 bases, with 17 bases between. Germline V gene lookup returns CDR1 SGHVS and CDR2 FNYEAQ. This CDR3 contains 15 residues.

V gene TRBV11-2 combines with J gene TRBJ2-2; TRBD1 aligns across 10 bases. The CDR3 is 16 amino acids. Germline V gives CDR1 SGHAT, CDR2 FQNNGV. V was clipped by 5 bases and J by 4 bases; unmatched bases: 7. This CDR3 reads CASSPTGGVRTGELFF. In nucleotides, the CDR3 is TGTGCCAGCAGCCCGACAGGGGGCGTGCGCACCGGGGAGCTGTTTTTT.

V is TRBV27 and J is TRBJ2-3; 8 nucleotides align to TRBD2. The CDR3 is 17 amino acids. Germline assignment: CDR1 MNHEY and CDR2 SMNVEV (reference sequence). The ends lost 8 bases at V and 2 bases at J; junction bases unmatched: 15. The CDR3 sequence is CASVRTSQHYATDTQYF. The CDR3, as DNA: TGTGCCAGCGTTCGGACTAGCCAACATTACGCCACAGATACGCAGTATTTT.

The rearrangement uses TRBV5-1 and TRBJ2-1; D call uncertain. This CDR3 is built from 14 residues. CDR1 and CDR2 from the germline V gene are SGHRS and YFSETQ. The germline V and J ends were trimmed by 0 bases and 4 bases, with 8 bases remaining between them. DNA of the CDR3: TGCGCCAGCAGCTTGGGGACGGTTTACAATGAGCAGTTCTTC. This gives the protein CASSLGTVYNEQFF.

The J gene is TRBJ1-4, the V gene TRBV27, with 7 positions matching TRBD1. CDR3 length: 15 residues. After removal of 1 base from V and 6 bases from J, the junction contained 5 bases not matched to a gene. Germline loops: CDR1 MNHEY, CDR2 SMNVEV (reference sequence). The CDR3 DNA sequence: TGTGCCAGCAGTTTATGGCCAGGGGGGGATGAAAAACTGTTTTTT. Translation gives CASSLWPGGDEKLFF. The complete variable domain, with remaining parts taken from reference TRBV27 and TRBJ1-4, reads EAQVTQNPRYLITVTGKKLTVTCSQNMNHEYMSWYRQDPGLGLRQIYYSMNVEVTDKGDVPEGYKVSRKEKRNFPLILESPSPNQTSLYFCASSLWPGGDEKLFFGSGTQLSVL.

The chain uses TRBV4-1 and TRBJ2-5; TRBD2 aligns across 10 bases. The CDR3 covers 17 residues. Germline V CDR1 and CDR2: MGHRA, YSYEKL. V was clipped by 2 bases and J by 4 bases; unmatched bases: 10. In DNA form, the CDR3 reads TGCGCCAGCAGCCAAAGGGGAGGGACTAGCGTGGGAGAGACCCAGTACTTC. Amino acids: CASSQRGGTSVGETQYF.

The rearrangement joins TRBV2 to TRBJ2-1, with a weak D call TRBD2 (6 bases). The germline gives CDR1 SNHLY, CDR2 FYNNEI. The CDR3 runs to 12 residues. V was clipped by 8 bases and J by 7 bases, with 12 bases between them. CDR3 in amino acids: CASGDRGNEQFF. The CDR3 DNA reads as TGTGCCAGCGGCGATCGGGGGAATGAGCAGTTCTTC. The complete variable domain, with remaining parts taken from reference TRBV2 and TRBJ2-1, reads EPEVTQTPSHQVTQMGQEVILRCVPISNHLYFYWYRQILGQKVEFLVSFYNNEISEKSEIFDDQFSVERPDGSNFTLKIRSTKLEDSAMYFCASGDRGNEQFFGPGTRLTVL.

This clone has just one count. The gene calls are TRBV19 and TRBJ1-4, with D tentatively TRBD1 (6 bases). The CDR3 contains 15 residues. Between the trimmed V and J ends, which lost 7 bases and 0 bases, there was a span of 12 bases. Germline assignment: CDR1 LNHDA and CDR2 SQIVND (reference sequence). This CDR3 reads CASTVTGATNEKLFF. CDR3 DNA sequence: TGTGCCAGTACCGTGACAGGAGCAACTAATGAAAAACTGTTTTTT.

The chain recombines TRBV2 with TRBJ2-7; 8 positions match TRBD2. The CDR3 has 13 residues. V lost 6 bases, J lost 12 bases, and 13 bases stayed unmatched. The germline gives CDR1 SNHLY, CDR2 FYNNEI. The DNA of the CDR3 is TGTGCCAGCAGACCCGGGACTAGAGCCCAGGGGTACTTC. Translating gives CASRPGTRAQGYF.

The chain couples TRBV5-1 to TRBJ2-1; 9 bases fit TRBD1. Germline V lookup: CDR1 SGHRS, CDR2 YFSETQ. Trimming at V came to 5 bases and at J to 2 bases, leaving 2 bases not matched to a gene. CDR3 length: 14 amino acids. In nucleotides, the CDR3 is TGCGCCAGCAGGGGGACAGGGACCTACAATGAGCAGTTCTTC. Protein: CASRGTGTYNEQFF.

The J gene is TRBJ2-3, the V gene TRBV4-1, with TRBD2 matching over 8 bases. The junction had 4 bases not matched to a gene; V was cut back by 0 bases and J by 11 bases. Germline CDR1 and CDR2: MGHRA and YSYEKL. CDR3 length: 13 residues. The CDR3 DNA is TGCGCCAGCAGCCAAGATTGGACTAGCAGGCAGTATTTT. Translating it yields CASSQDWTSRQYF.